This paragraph reports one TCR beta chain. No cognate antigen has been identified for it. Base-call qualities are not available, and no considerably larger clone is one nucleotide away. The CDR3 has 14 amino acids, counting the end cysteine and phenylalanine. The kept DNA is CDR3 alone, 42 bases in frame from the first base. CDR1 and CDR2, looked up from the germline V gene, are SNHLY and FYNNEI. The germline V and J ends show losses of 6 bases and 9 bases respectively, and no gene match explains 13 bases of the junction. The trial excluded patients who had a history of autoimmune disease or were on systemic immunosuppression. Peripheral blood for TCR sequencing was collected from all dose cohorts at baseline, on cycle 4 day 1, and on cycle 7 day 1. The samples were drawn from a first-in-human, open-label, multicenter phase I dose-escalation trial of ivuxolimab. Adults with locally advanced or metastatic melanoma, renal cell, hepatocellular, or head and neck squamous cell carcinoma were enrolled in the trial. Before TCR sequencing, CD4+ T cells and CD8+ T cells from peripheral blood were sorted into separate populations.

This specimen belongs to a study of OX40 agonist ivuxolimab in advanced cancers. Some background on the complete study: Ivuxolimab was a fully human IgG2 agonistic monoclonal antibody targeting the costimulatory receptor OX40 (CD134). Intravenous ivuxolimab was administered to patients every 2 weeks at six dose levels: 0.01, 0.1, 0.3, 1.5, 3 and 10 mg/kg. Of the approximately 50 dose-escalation patients, hepatocellular carcinoma was present in approximately 20, melanoma in around 15, renal cell carcinoma in 9 and head and neck cancer in 9. In the dose-escalation cohort, approximately 80% of patients were male, and the mean age was roughly 56 years with a range of roughly 23 to 90. Patients were allowed to have had prior anti-PD-1, anti-PD-L1 or anti-CTLA-4 therapy, and approximately 40% of the dose-escalation patients had been treated with checkpoint inhibitors. Partial responses occurred in three dose-escalation patients, of whom one had hepatocellular carcinoma and two had cutaneous melanoma. The point of sequencing TCRbeta in the periphery was to test whether ivuxolimab changed TCR sequence diversity and drove clonal T-cell expansion. The paper reports the monotherapy dose-escalation portion (N = 52 patients) of the phase I ivuxolimab trial. Broad study findings and their caveats: At doses of 0.1 to 3.0 mg/kg, clonal expansion of both CD4+ and CD8+ T cells in blood was seen between baseline and week 6. Antigen specificity was not determined for the clonally expanded peripheral T cells. Low levels of normalized T-cell clonal expansion were also shown by some nonresponding patients. In the 0.1-3.0 mg/kg groups, partial responders had among the lowest normalized peripheral clonal expansion, particularly in CD8+ T cells. After ivuxolimab, more expanded clones were found on average in CD8+ T cells than in CD4+ T cells.

For sequencing of the TCRbeta CDR3 region, genomic DNA was extracted from the sorted cells. The immunoSEQ Assay was used to sequence the TCRbeta CDR3 regions. TCRdb took over this immuneACCESS table, retaining in-frame rearrangements with V and J assigned. Such tables are incomplete; in checked studies, under half of the missing clones stem from an unresolved V gene, and the remainder is unexplained. For this sample there are around 40,000 clones; roughly four fifths appear just once. The ten largest clones capture around 2.1% of the sample. This clonotype originated in an adult with an advanced solid tumor such as melanoma, head and neck, liver or kidney cancer. Recombination joined TRBV2 with TRBJ2-7; the junction holds 8 bases that match TRBD1. This material consisted of CD4+ or CD8+ T cells sorted from blood, taken in a trial of the OX40 agonist ivuxolimab. The DNA sequence is TGTGCCAGCAGCGAGGACAGGGTGCCCTCTCGGCAGTACTTC. It translates to CASSEDRVPSRQYF.